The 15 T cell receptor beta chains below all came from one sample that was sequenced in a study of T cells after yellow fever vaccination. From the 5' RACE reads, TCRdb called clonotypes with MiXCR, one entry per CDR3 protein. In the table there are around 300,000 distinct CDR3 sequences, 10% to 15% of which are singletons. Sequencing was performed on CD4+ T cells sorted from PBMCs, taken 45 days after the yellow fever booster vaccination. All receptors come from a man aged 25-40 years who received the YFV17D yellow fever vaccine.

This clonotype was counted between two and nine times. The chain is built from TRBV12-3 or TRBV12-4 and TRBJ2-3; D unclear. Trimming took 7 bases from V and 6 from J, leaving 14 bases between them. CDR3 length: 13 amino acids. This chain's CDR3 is CASTLQGSDTQYF. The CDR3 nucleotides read TGTGCCAGCACCCTCCAAGGATCTGATACGCAGTATTTT.

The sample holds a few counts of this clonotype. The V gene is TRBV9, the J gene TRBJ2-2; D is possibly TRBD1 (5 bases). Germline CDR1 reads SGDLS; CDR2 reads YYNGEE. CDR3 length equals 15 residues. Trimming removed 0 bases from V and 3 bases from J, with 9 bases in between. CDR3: CASSVAGSDTGELFF. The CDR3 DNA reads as TGTGCCAGCAGCGTAGCAGGGTCCGACACCGGGGAGCTGTTTTTT.

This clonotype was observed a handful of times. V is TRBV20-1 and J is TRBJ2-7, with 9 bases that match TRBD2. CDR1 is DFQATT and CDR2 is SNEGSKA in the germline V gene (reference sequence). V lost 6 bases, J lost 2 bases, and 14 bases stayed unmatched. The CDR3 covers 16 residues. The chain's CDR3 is CSAPRGAGGPTYEQYF. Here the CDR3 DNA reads TGCAGTGCCCCTCGGGGGGCGGGAGGGCCCACCTACGAGCAGTACTTC.

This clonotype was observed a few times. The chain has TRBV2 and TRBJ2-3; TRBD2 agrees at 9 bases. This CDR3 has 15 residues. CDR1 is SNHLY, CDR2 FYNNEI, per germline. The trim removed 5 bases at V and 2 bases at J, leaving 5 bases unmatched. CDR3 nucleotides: TGTGCCAGCAGTAAGCCTAGCGGGACCACAGATACGCAGTATTTT. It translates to CASSKPSGTTDTQYF.

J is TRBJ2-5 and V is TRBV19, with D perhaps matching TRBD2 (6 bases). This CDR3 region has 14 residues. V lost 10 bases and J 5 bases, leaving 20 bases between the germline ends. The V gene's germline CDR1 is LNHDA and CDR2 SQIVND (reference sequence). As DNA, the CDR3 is TGTGCCACCCAACCCGGGACGGCGGGGGAGACCCAGTACTTC. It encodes CATQPGTAGETQYF.

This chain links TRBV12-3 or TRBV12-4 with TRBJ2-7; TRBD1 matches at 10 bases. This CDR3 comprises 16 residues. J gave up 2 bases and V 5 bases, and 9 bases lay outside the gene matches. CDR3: CASSPHAGTGAYEQYF. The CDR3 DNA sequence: TGTGCCAGCAGTCCGCACGCCGGGACAGGGGCCTACGAGCAGTACTTC.

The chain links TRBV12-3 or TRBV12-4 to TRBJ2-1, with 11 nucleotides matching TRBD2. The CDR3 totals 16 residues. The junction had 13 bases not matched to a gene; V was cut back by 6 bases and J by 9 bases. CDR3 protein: CASRDEELAGVGEQFF. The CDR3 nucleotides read TGTGCCAGCAGGGACGAGGAACTAGCGGGAGTAGGTGAGCAGTTCTTC.

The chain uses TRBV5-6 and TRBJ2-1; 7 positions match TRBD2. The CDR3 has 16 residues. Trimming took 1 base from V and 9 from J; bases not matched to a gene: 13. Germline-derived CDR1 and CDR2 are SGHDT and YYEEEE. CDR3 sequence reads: CASSLRTRSFVSEQFF. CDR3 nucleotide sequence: TGTGCCAGCAGCTTGCGGACTAGGAGTTTCGTATCTGAGCAGTTCTTC.

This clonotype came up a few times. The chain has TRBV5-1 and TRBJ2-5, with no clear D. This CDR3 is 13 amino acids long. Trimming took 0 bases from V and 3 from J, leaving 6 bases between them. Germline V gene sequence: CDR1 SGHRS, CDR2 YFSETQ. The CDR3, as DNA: TGCGCCAGCAGCTTGGCCCCGGAAGAGACCCAGTACTTC. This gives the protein CASSLAPEETQYF.

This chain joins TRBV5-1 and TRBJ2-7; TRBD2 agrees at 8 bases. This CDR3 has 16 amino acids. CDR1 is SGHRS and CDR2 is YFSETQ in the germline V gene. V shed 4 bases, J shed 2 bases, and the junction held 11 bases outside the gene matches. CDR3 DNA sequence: TGCGCCAGCAGCCTAATGGCTAGCGGGCGTACCTACGAGCAGTACTTC. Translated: CASSLMASGRTYEQYF.

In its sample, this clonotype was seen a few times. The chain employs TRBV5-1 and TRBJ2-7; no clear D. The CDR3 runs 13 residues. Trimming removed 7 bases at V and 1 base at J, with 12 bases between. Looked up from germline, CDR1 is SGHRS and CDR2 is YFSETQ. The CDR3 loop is CASSRGSSYEQYF. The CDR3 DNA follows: TGCGCCAGCTCTCGCGGATCTTCCTACGAGCAGTACTTC.

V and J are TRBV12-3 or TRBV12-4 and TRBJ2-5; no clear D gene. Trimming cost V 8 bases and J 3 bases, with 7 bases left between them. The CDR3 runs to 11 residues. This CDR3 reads CASRRKETQYF. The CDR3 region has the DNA TGTGCCAGCCGTCGGAAAGAGACCCAGTACTTC.

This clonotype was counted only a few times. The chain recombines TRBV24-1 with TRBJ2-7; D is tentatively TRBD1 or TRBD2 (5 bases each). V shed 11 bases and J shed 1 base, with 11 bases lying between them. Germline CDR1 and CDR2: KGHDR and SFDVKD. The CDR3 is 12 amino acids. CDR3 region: CAIMGDSYEQYF. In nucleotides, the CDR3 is TGTGCCATCATGGGGGATTCCTACGAGCAGTACTTC.

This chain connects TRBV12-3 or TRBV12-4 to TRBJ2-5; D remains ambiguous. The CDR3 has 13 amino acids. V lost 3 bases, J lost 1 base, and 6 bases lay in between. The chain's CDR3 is CASSFRLQETQYF. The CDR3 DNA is TGTGCCAGCAGTTTTAGACTCCAAGAGACCCAGTACTTC.

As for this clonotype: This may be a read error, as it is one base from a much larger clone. The CDR3 DNA reads TGCAGTGCCCAGCGAGCTCAGGGGGATAGACAGCCCCATCATTTT. Translation gives CSAQRAQGDRQPHHF. V and J are TRBV20-1 and TRBJ1-5; 7 bases align to TRBD1. Germline V gives CDR1 DFQATT, CDR2 SNEGSKA (reference sequence). This CDR3 has 15 residues.